The 31 T cell receptor beta chains below come from one sample, sequenced in a study of T cells in localized non-small cell lung cancer. Profiling relied on immunoSEQ multiplex PCR, and the TCRdb table lists in-frame clones only, not all of them. The data show around 36,000 clones, with 81% seen just once and about 7% held by the top ten. Sequenced material: peripheral blood mononuclear cells, taken before any cancer treatment. These receptors were collected from a male donor older than 55 with stage II lung adenocarcinoma.

V usage is TRBV14 and J usage is TRBJ2-1; no reliable D call. This CDR3 is built from 11 residues. The V gene lost 3 bases and the J gene lost 7 bases, with 4 bases spanning the gap. The V gene's germline CDR1 is SGHDN and CDR2 FVKESK. The CDR3 region is CASSQRNEQFF. The CDR3 DNA follows: TGTGCCAGCAGCCAGCGGAATGAGCAGTTCTTC.

The chain uses TRBV9 and TRBJ2-5, with 8 positions matching TRBD1. The germline V gene has CDR1 SGDLS and CDR2 YYNGEE. CDR3 length: 15 residues. Losses at the gene ends were 0 bases for V and 5 bases for J; bases not matched to a gene: 6. CDR3: CASSVGDRSLETQYF. CDR3 DNA: TGTGCCAGCAGCGTAGGGGACAGGTCGCTGGAGACCCAGTACTTC.

This clone showed up just once. The chain links TRBV28 to TRBJ2-1; D unclear. This CDR3 has 16 amino acids. Trimming pared 6 bases from V and 0 bases from J, leaving 15 bases between. Germline lookup yields CDR1 MDHEN and CDR2 SYDVKM. Written as DNA, the CDR3 is TGTGCCAGCAGCTTTACTCATATCAACTCCTACAATGAGCAGTTCTTC. Encoded protein: CASSFTHINSYNEQFF.

The chain is built from TRBV13 and TRBJ2-7; 7 bases fit TRBD1. The CDR3 runs to 15 residues. The trim removed 2 bases at V and 3 bases at J, leaving 7 bases unmatched. Per germline, CDR1 PRHDT and CDR2 FYEKMQ (reference sequence). CDR3 coding DNA: TGTGCCAGCAGCTTAAGCCAGGGGGTTGTCTACGAGCAGTACTTC. Translating it yields CASSLSQGVVYEQYF.

This chain links TRBV6-4 with TRBJ1-2, with 10 bases identical to TRBD1. V lost 3 bases and J lost 5; bases outside the gene matches: 12. Germline values: CDR1 MRHNA, CDR2 SNTAGT. This CDR3 is built from 17 residues. CDR3 in DNA: TGTGCCAGCAGTGAGGACAGGAGAGGGACAGGGGATTATGGCTACACCTTC. This codes for CASSEDRRGTGDYGYTF.

The rearrangement uses TRBV19 and TRBJ1-5; D gene unclear. CDR1 is LNHDA, CDR2 SQIVND, per germline (reference sequence). Trimming cost V 1 base and J 1 base, with 5 bases left between them. CDR3 size: 14 residues. CDR3 region: CASSIVQSNQPQHF. CDR3 nucleotides: TGTGCCAGTAGTATAGTTCAAAGCAATCAGCCCCAGCATTTT.

The chain joins TRBV6-1 to TRBJ1-5; 7 nucleotides line up with TRBD1. V shed 6 bases and J 15 bases; nucleotides not matched to a gene: 8. The germline V gene has CDR1 MNHNS and CDR2 SASEGT. The CDR3 covers 11 residues. The CDR3 sequence: CASSAGGVWHF. In nucleotides, the CDR3 is TGTGCCAGCAGCGCAGGGGGGGTTTGGCATTTT.

The gene calls are TRBV5-1 and TRBJ2-1; TRBD2 agrees at 8 bases. Germline-derived CDR1 and CDR2 are SGHRS and YFSETQ. This CDR3 has 14 amino acids. V dropped 6 bases and J dropped 6; count of bases not matched to a gene: 8. This chain's CDR3 is CASTPVAGGNEQFF. CDR3 DNA: TGCGCCAGCACCCCGGTCGCGGGAGGCAATGAGCAGTTCTTC. The full variable domain, with the rest looked up from reference TRBV5-1 and TRBJ2-1, is KAGVTQTPRYLIKTRGQQVTLSCSPISGHRSVSWYQQTPGQGLQFLFEYFSETQRNKGNFPGRFSGRQFSNSRSEMNVSTLELGDSALYLCASTPVAGGNEQFFGPGTRLTVL.

This clone occurred once. The chain employs TRBV7-8 and TRBJ2-7; 8 positions agree with TRBD2. The junction had 5 bases not matched to a gene; V was cut back by 4 bases and J by 3 bases. Germline values: CDR1 SGHVS, CDR2 FQNEAQ. This CDR3 contains 14 residues. CDR3 region: CASSSREGVYEQYF. The DNA for the CDR3 is TGTGCCAGCAGCTCCCGGGAGGGGGTCTACGAGCAGTACTTC.

Only one count was recorded for this clone. The CDR3 sequence is CASSLTPGLAGGRVETQYF. CDR3 nucleotide sequence: TGTGCCAGCAGCCTAACGCCGGGACTAGCGGGAGGAAGAGTAGAGACCCAGTACTTC. V and J are TRBV7-9 and TRBJ2-5; 15 bases match TRBD2. CDR3 length equals 19 residues. The germline V gene has CDR1 SEHNR and CDR2 FQNEAQ (reference sequence). The V gene end was trimmed by 5 bases and the J gene end by 4 bases; junction bases not matched to a gene: 14.

This chain links TRBV15 with TRBJ2-1; 10 bases map to TRBD2. The CDR3 spans 15 residues. Germline-derived CDR1 and CDR2 are LNHNV and YYDKDF (reference sequence). Trimming at V came to 0 bases and at J to 9 bases, leaving 5 bases not matched to a gene. CDR3 sequence (DNA): TGTGCCACCAGCAGAGATAAGGCTAGCGGGAGTGAGCAGTTCTTC. It codes for CATSRDKASGSEQFF.

The rearrangement joins TRBV4-2 to TRBJ2-2; 7 bases align to TRBD1. J was trimmed by 4 bases and V by 0 bases; bases with no gene match: 5. The V gene's germline CDR1 is LGHNA and CDR2 YNFKEQ. This CDR3 contains 16 residues. In DNA, the CDR3 is TGTGCCAGCAGCCAAGAGGGACAGACCTTCACCGGGGAGCTGTTTTTT. This sequence encodes CASSQEGQTFTGELFF.

The chain couples TRBV7-8 to TRBJ2-1, with 8 nucleotides matching TRBD2. CDR3 length: 13 residues. The V segment lost 3 bases and the J segment 9 bases; nucleotides outside the gene matches: 4. Germline CDR1 reads SGHVS; CDR2 reads FQNEAQ. The CDR3 DNA follows: TGTGCCAGCAGCTTTTTAGCGGGAACTGAGCAGTTCTTC. Translation gives CASSFLAGTEQFF. The full variable domain, in which reference TRBV7-8 and TRBJ2-1 provide the parts outside the CDR3, is GAGVSQSPRYKVAKRGQDVALRCDPISGHVSLFWYQQALGQGPEFLTYFQNEAQLDKSGLPSDRFFAERPEGSVSTLKIQRTQQEDSAVYLCASSFLAGTEQFFGPGTRLTVL.

This clone was seen only once. This rearrangement joins TRBV18 to TRBJ1-2, with D hard to call. The CDR3 runs 13 residues. CDR1 is KGHSH and CDR2 is LQKENI in the germline V gene. Trimming cost V 3 bases and J 8 bases, with 13 bases left between them. This CDR3 reads CASSPGTEIGYTF. CDR3 bases: TGTGCCAGCTCACCGGGCACGGAAATAGGCTACACCTTC.

The gene calls are TRBV16 and TRBJ2-7; 7 bases line up with TRBD1. The CDR3 loop spans 15 amino acids. Germline CDR1 reads KGHSY; CDR2 reads FQNENV. The trim removed 2 bases at V and 0 bases at J, leaving 4 bases unmatched. CDR3 DNA sequence: TGTGCCAGCAGCCAACCAGGGGGTATCTCCTACGAGCAGTACTTC. Translation gives CASSQPGGISYEQYF. Full variable domain (remainder filled in from reference TRBV16 and TRBJ2-7): GEEVAQTPKHLVRGEGQKAKLYCAPIKGHSYVFWYQQVLKNEFKFLISFQNENVFDETGMPKERFSAKCLPNSPCSLEIQATKLEDSAVYFCASSQPGGISYEQYFGPGTRLTVT.

The chain employs TRBV30 and TRBJ1-6; 8 bases are a match to TRBD1. The CDR3 is 15 amino acids. J was trimmed by 4 bases and V by 3 bases; bases with no gene match: 5. Looked up from germline, CDR1 is GTSNPN and CDR2 is SVGIG (reference sequence). The DNA for the CDR3 is TGTGCCTGGAGGTCCGGGGACAGGTATAATTCACCCCTCCACTTT. Translation gives CAWRSGDRYNSPLHF.

The chain joins TRBV18 to TRBJ2-4; 8 bases align to TRBD1. CDR1 is KGHSH, CDR2 LQKENI, per germline. The CDR3 totals 17 residues. J gave up 6 bases and V 4 bases, and 14 bases lay outside the gene matches. Here the CDR3 reads CASSRALQGQGANIQYF. In nucleotides, the CDR3 is TGTGCCAGCTCACGTGCCTTACAGGGCCAGGGGGCAAACATTCAGTACTTC.

The V and J genes are TRBV10-3 and TRBJ1-1; D is uncertain. Germline V gene lookup returns CDR1 ENHRY and CDR2 SYGVKD. The length of the CDR3 is 13 residues. The V end was cut by 6 bases, the J end by 0 bases, with 8 bases between. The DNA of the CDR3 is TGTGCCATCAGGGAGGAGATGAACACTGAAGCTTTCTTT. The encoded protein is CAIREEMNTEAFF.

This clone has a handful of counts. CDR3 protein: CASSWQGEQYF. Written as DNA, the CDR3 is TGTGCCAGCAGCTGGCAGGGAGAGCAGTACTTC. V usage is TRBV5-6 and J usage is TRBJ2-7; tentative D call: TRBD1 (5 bases). V was shortened by 3 bases and J by 7 bases, with 8 bases between the two germline ends. Germline CDR1 reads SGHDT; CDR2 reads YYEEEE. This CDR3 comprises 11 residues.

The genes are TRBV29-1 and TRBJ1-2; TRBD1 might be the D (5 bases). The CDR3 runs to 13 residues. CDR1 and CDR2 (germline): SQVTM, ANQGSEA. V was clipped by 1 base and J by 3 bases, with 9 bases between them. The CDR3 region is CSVEALRDYGYTF. Written as DNA, the CDR3 is TGCAGCGTTGAAGCACTCAGGGACTATGGCTACACCTTC.

The V call is TRBV4-1, the J call TRBJ2-5, with 7 bases aligning to TRBD2. After removal of 1 base from V and 5 bases from J, the junction contained 7 bases not matched to a gene. CDR3 length: 15 residues. From germline, CDR1 is MGHRA and CDR2 YSYEKL. The CDR3 loop is CASSQGLADRETQYF. CDR3 DNA: TGCGCCAGCAGCCAAGGGCTAGCGGATAGGGAGACCCAGTACTTC.

This chain links TRBV19 with TRBJ1-2; the match to TRBD1 covers 9 bases. CDR1 and CDR2 from the germline V gene are LNHDA and SQIVND (reference sequence). CDR3 size: 15 residues. V trimming: 4 bases; J trimming: 4 bases; junction bases outside the gene matches: 7. Here the CDR3 DNA reads TGTGCCAGTAGTACCGGGACAGGGAACCTCTATGGCTACACCTTC. Amino acid sequence: CASSTGTGNLYGYTF.

This clone was counted between two and nine times. V is TRBV18 and J is TRBJ1-1, with D tentatively TRBD1 (5 bases). The germline V gene has CDR1 KGHSH and CDR2 LQKENI. The CDR3 spans 16 residues. The V gene lost 3 bases and the J gene lost 0 bases, with 14 bases spanning the gap. As DNA, the CDR3 is TGTGCCAGCTCACCCAGAAGAGGGGATTTGAACACTGAAGCTTTCTTT. Its protein product is CASSPRRGDLNTEAFF. The whole variable domain, remainder taken from reference TRBV18 and TRBJ1-1, is NAGVMQNPRHLVRRRGQEARLRCSPMKGHSHVYWYRQLPEEGLKFMVYLQKENIIDESGMPKERFSAEFPKEGPSILRIQQVVRGDSAAYFCASSPRRGDLNTEAFFGQGTRLTVV.

The chain employs TRBV18 and TRBJ1-1, with a possible D match to TRBD1 (6 bases). Germline lookup yields CDR1 KGHSH and CDR2 LQKENI. This CDR3 is built from 14 residues. V was pared by 3 bases and J by 3 bases, with 11 bases between. The CDR3: CASSPKAGDTEAFF. The CDR3 DNA sequence: TGTGCCAGCTCACCGAAGGCAGGGGACACTGAAGCTTTCTTT.

This chain uses TRBV19 with TRBJ2-3; 8 nucleotides align to TRBD2. The CDR3 consists of 13 residues. The trim removed 10 bases at V and 1 base at J, leaving 4 bases unmatched. Germline CDR1 is LNHDA and CDR2 is SQIVND (reference sequence). In DNA form, the CDR3 reads TGTGCCACCTCGACTAGCGGCACAGATACGCAGTATTTT. Translated: CATSTSGTDTQYF.

The chain couples TRBV7-6 to TRBJ1-4; tentative D call: TRBD1 (5 bases). Germline values: CDR1 SGHVS, CDR2 FNYEAQ. The CDR3 loop spans 14 amino acids. Trimming removed 2 bases from V and 8 bases from J, with 12 bases in between. Here the CDR3 reads CASSLLGDGEKLFF. The CDR3 region has the DNA TGTGCCAGCAGCTTATTAGGGGATGGGGAAAAACTGTTTTTT.

The CDR3 reads CASSYRAYEQYF. The CDR3 DNA reads TGTGCCAGCAGTTACAGGGCGTACGAGCAGTACTTC. V and J are TRBV28 and TRBJ2-7, with a weak D call TRBD1 (6 bases). V was clipped by 4 bases and J by 4 bases, with 8 bases between them. Per germline, CDR1 MDHEN and CDR2 SYDVKM. The CDR3 covers 12 residues.

V and J are TRBV19 and TRBJ2-1; 7 bases line up with TRBD2. Germline CDR1 LNHDA, CDR2 SQIVND (reference sequence). With V trimmed by 3 bases and J by 7 bases, 9 bases remained unmatched. The CDR3 runs to 15 residues. The CDR3 bases are TGTGCCAGTAGTATGCGGACGGGAGGAGGGAATGAGCAGTTCTTC. It yields the protein CASSMRTGGGNEQFF.

This chain joins TRBV5-1 and TRBJ1-1, with TRBD1 matching over 7 bases. Germline V gives CDR1 SGHRS, CDR2 YFSETQ. Trimming took 6 bases from V and 2 from J; bases not matched to a gene: 4. The CDR3 runs 13 residues. CDR3 protein: CASIGQENTEAFF. The CDR3 DNA is TGCGCCAGCATCGGACAGGAAAACACTGAAGCTTTCTTT.

The rearrangement uses TRBV6-1 and TRBJ1-2; 12 bases line up with TRBD1. V was clipped by 6 bases and J by 8 bases; unmatched bases: 10. CDR1 is MNHNS, CDR2 SASEGT, per germline. The CDR3 runs to 15 residues. The DNA of the CDR3 is TGTGCCAGCAGGAACTCCGGGACAGGGGGCGAAGGCTACACCTTC. Its protein product is CASRNSGTGGEGYTF.

The gene calls are TRBV5-4 and TRBJ2-3; 11 nucleotides match TRBD2. The germline CDR1 and CDR2 sequences are SGHNT and YYREEE (reference sequence). With V trimmed by 2 bases and J by 6 bases, 5 bases remained unmatched. This CDR3 is built from 15 residues. The DNA of the CDR3 is TGTGCCAGCAGCTTACTAGCGGGAGAGGGGGATACGCAGTATTTT. Translation: CASSLLAGEGDTQYF.